The present T cell receptor (beta chain) was sequenced within a study of post-analysis software for immune sequencing data. Study-wide results and limits: Patients with multiple sclerosis recorded significantly lower normalized Chao1 diversity than controls, the study found. Compared with controls, patients had more of roughly five TRBV segments, including TRBV5-6, TRBV5-1 and TRBV20-1.

V lost 6 bases and J lost 3, with 18 bases in between. The CDR3 runs 15 residues. Germline-derived CDR1 and CDR2 are SGHRS and YFSETQ. On this clonotype itself: As yet, its antigen is unknown.

Prepared libraries of TCR beta cDNA carried unique molecular identifiers. TCRdb independently ran MiXCR on the PCR reads; one entry per CDR3 protein. The sample has some 700,000 distinct CDR3 sequences, around 64% seen once. Sequenced sample: blood. This TCR was recovered from a girl aged 2 to 10 with multiple sclerosis. The chain joins TRBV5-1 to TRBJ2-5; a possible D gene is TRBD1 (6 bases). CDR3 loop: CASNDWLRGKETQYF. The CDR3 DNA reads as TGCGCCAGCAACGATTGGCTGAGGGGGAAAGAGACCCAGTACTTC.